The present TCR beta chain was sequenced within a study of post-analysis software for immune sequencing data. Study details: Some patients lacked subtype; others had relapsing-remitting, secondary progressive or progressive-relapsing disease. Study results and caveats: F measure showed strong co-clustering of same-batch samples. Elevated frequency relative to controls characterized roughly five TRBV segments in patients, TRBV5-6, TRBV5-1 and TRBV20-1 among them. Significantly lower normalized Chao1 diversity was seen in multiple sclerosis patients than in controls.

The CDR3 totals 13 residues. J lost 7 bases, V lost 3 bases, and 2 bases had no gene match. The V gene's germline CDR1 is WNHNN and CDR2 SYGVQD (reference sequence). The TCR beta cDNA libraries carried unique molecular identifiers. T cells numbering about 0.85 to 11 million yielded cDNA molecules that totaled roughly 500,000. MiXCR was run by TCRdb on the PCR reads, yielding one entry per CDR3 protein. The data show hundreds of thousands of distinct CDR3 sequences, with roughly 58% seen just once and 4.6% held by the top ten. The sample holds one count of this clonotype. What it binds is unknown. J is TRBJ2-1 and V is TRBV10-1; TRBD2 matches at 8 bases. This clonotype was obtained from a girl aged 5-17 years with multiple sclerosis. What was sequenced was blood. The CDR3 DNA reads as TGCGCCAGCAGTGATCTAGCGGGTAATGAGCAGTTCTTC. It yields the protein CASSDLAGNEQFF.